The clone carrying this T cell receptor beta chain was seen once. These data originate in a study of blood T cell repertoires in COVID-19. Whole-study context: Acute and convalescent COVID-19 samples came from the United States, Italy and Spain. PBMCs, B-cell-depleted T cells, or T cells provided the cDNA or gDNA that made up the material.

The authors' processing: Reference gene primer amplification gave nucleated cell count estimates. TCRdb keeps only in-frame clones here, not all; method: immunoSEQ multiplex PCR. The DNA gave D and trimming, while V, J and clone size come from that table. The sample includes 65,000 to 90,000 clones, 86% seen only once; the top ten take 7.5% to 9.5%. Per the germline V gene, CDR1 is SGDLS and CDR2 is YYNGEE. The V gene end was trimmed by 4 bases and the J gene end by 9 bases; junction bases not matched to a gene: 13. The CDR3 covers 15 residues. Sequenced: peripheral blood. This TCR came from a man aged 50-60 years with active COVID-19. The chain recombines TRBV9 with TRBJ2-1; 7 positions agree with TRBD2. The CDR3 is CASSPPGGSRLEQFF. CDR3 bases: TGTGCCAGCAGCCCCCCTGGCGGGAGTCGTCTTGAGCAGTTCTTC.